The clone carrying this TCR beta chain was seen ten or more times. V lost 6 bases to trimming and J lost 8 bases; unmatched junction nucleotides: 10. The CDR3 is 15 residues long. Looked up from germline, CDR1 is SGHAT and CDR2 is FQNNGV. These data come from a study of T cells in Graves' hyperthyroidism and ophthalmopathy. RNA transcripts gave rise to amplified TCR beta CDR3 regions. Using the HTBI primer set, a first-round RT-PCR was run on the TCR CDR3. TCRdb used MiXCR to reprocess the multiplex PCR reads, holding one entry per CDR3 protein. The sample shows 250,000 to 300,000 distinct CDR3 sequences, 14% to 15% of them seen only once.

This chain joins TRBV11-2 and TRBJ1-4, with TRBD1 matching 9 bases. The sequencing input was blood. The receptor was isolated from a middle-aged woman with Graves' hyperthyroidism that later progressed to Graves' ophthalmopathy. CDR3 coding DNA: TGTGCCAGCAGTCCCGGGACAGGGTGGGAAGAAAAACTGTTTTTT. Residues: CASSPGTGWEEKLFF.